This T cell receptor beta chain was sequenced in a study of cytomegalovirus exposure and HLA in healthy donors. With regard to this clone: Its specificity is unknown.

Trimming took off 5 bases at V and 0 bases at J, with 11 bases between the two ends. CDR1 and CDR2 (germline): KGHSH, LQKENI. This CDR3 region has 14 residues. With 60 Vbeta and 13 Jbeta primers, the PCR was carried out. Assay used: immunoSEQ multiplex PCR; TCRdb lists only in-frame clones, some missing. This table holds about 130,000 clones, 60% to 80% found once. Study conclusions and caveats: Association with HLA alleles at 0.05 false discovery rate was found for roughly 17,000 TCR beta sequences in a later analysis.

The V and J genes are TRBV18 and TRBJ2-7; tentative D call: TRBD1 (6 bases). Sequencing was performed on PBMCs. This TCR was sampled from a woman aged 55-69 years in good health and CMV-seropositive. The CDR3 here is CASSRDTNSYEQYF. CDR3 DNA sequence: TGTGCCAGCTCAAGGGACACGAACTCCTACGAGCAGTACTTC.